Given below is one T cell receptor (beta chain) in context. Its antigen is currently unknown. The repertoire was sequenced with immunoSEQ multiplex PCR; TCRdb's copy has only in-frame clones and lacks some. The repertoire includes some 150,000 clones, 85% to 90% of them detected once, and over 3% sits in the top ten. These data originate in a study of cytomegalovirus exposure and HLA in healthy donors. Study details: The approximately 120 validation repertoires were produced on the same platform as the approximately 670 repertoires of the first cohort. This was reported in a later analysis.

Study-level results: Cytomegalovirus-associated status was assigned to more than 150 TCR beta chains. In vitro, three CMV-associated chains proved specific for CMV antigens. Rare TCR sequences predominated, though certain public TCRs were found in many donors.

This clonotype originated in a woman aged 18-29 years in good health and CMV-seropositive. What was sequenced was PBMCs.

This chain's CDR3 is CASSLVTQETQYF. For the CDR3, the DNA is TGTGCCAGCAGCTTAGTAACACAAGAGACCCAGTACTTC. The chain links TRBV11-3 to TRBJ2-5; D not certain. Germline CDR1 and CDR2: SGHNT and YENEEA. V gave up 1 base and J gave up 2 bases, with 5 bases separating them. This CDR3 contains 13 residues.